Shown below are 28 T cell receptor beta chains from a single sample sequenced in a study of T cell responses to AZD1222 COVID-19 vaccine. TCRdb's copy holds only in-frame clones and misses some; the assay was immunoSEQ multiplex PCR. The sample comprises 150,000 to 200,000 clones, just over 85% of which are singletons, and roughly 10% rests with the top ten. The material sequenced was peripheral blood, taken 28 days after the second AZD1222 dose. Source of these receptors: an adult who received the AZD1222 COVID-19 vaccine.

This chain joins TRBV6-5 and TRBJ1-2; maybe TRBD1 (6 bases). The germline V and J ends were trimmed by 5 bases and 4 bases, with 17 bases remaining between them. CDR1 is MNHEY, CDR2 SVGAGI, per germline. The CDR3 runs 15 residues. CDR3 DNA: TGTGCCAGCAGTCCTAAGGACAGCCTGCCCTATGGCTACACCTTC. It is translated as CASSPKDSLPYGYTF.

This chain joins TRBV5-4 and TRBJ1-2; TRBD1 agrees at 8 bases. Germline CDR1 and CDR2: SGHNT and YYREEE (reference sequence). This CDR3 is built from 13 residues. V lost 4 bases and J lost 7; bases outside the gene matches: 6. The DNA of the CDR3 is TGTGCCAGCAGCGGGGCAGGGGGCTTTGGCTACACCTTC. Its protein product is CASSGAGGFGYTF.

This clone was seen once. This sequence joins TRBV5-6 and TRBJ1-4; 8 positions match TRBD1. The germline gives CDR1 SGHDT, CDR2 YYEEEE. With V trimmed by 4 bases and J by 5 bases, 4 bases remained unmatched. This CDR3 has 14 residues. The CDR3 nucleotides read TGTGCCAGCAGCACTGACAGGGGCAATGAAAAACTGTTTTTT. Translating it yields CASSTDRGNEKLFF.

This clone came up a few times. This chain uses TRBV11-2 with TRBJ2-5; D possibly corresponds to TRBD1 (5 bases). The length of the CDR3 is 14 residues. Germline V lookup: CDR1 SGHAT, CDR2 FQNNGV. V gave up 1 base and J gave up 1 base, with 7 bases separating them. CDR3 amino acids: CASSLGQRQETQYF. CDR3 coding DNA: TGTGCCAGCAGCTTAGGACAGCGCCAAGAGACCCAGTACTTC.

The chain combines TRBV29-1 with TRBJ1-4; D perhaps matches TRBD1 (6 bases). Germline V gives CDR1 SQVTM, CDR2 ANQGSEA. This CDR3 has 13 residues. Trimming shortened V by 7 bases and J by 5 bases, and 14 bases separated the two germline ends. The CDR3 nucleotides read TGCAGCGCTGCTGACAGGAGAAATGAAAAACTGTTTTTT. Encoded protein: CSAADRRNEKLFF.

The rearrangement joins TRBV6-1 to TRBJ1-4, with D maybe TRBD1 (5 bases). CDR3 length: 15 amino acids. CDR1 is MNHNS and CDR2 is SASEGT in the germline V gene. V lost 0 bases and J lost 3, with 8 bases in between. The CDR3 coding sequence is TGTGCCAGCAGTGAAGCGTTGGGGGCTAATGAAAAACTGTTTTTT. Translation gives CASSEALGANEKLFF.

The CDR3, as DNA: TGTGCCAGCAGTCGGGAGAAAAATCAGCCCCAGCATTTT. It encodes CASSREKNQPQHF. The V and J genes are TRBV6-5 and TRBJ1-5; D uncertain. The length of the CDR3 is 13 residues. Trimming cost V 5 bases and J 4 bases, with 9 bases left between them. Germline V gene sequence: CDR1 MNHEY, CDR2 SVGAGI.

J is TRBJ1-2 and V is TRBV7-2, with D perhaps TRBD1 (6 bases). The length of the CDR3 is 13 residues. The V gene's germline CDR1 is SGHTA and CDR2 FQGNSA. Trimming removed 6 bases from V and 4 bases from J, with 12 bases in between. The CDR3 loop reads CASSHRVFYGYTF. The CDR3 DNA reads as TGTGCCAGCAGTCACAGGGTGTTCTATGGCTACACCTTC.

The chain links TRBV19 to TRBJ2-5; a weak D match, TRBD1 (5 bases). Per the germline V gene, CDR1 is LNHDA and CDR2 is SQIVND (reference sequence). The CDR3 runs to 15 residues. Trimming cost V 0 bases and J 9 bases, with 17 bases left between them. The CDR3 nucleotides are TGTGCCAGTAGTATAGATCTGAACAGGCAAGCATCCCAGTACTTC. This encodes CASSIDLNRQASQYF.

The V call is TRBV6-1, the J call TRBJ2-7; possibly TRBD2 for D (5 bases). This CDR3 has 12 residues. CDR1 and CDR2 from the germline V gene are MNHNS and SASEGT. V lost 1 base to trimming and J lost 8 bases, with 9 bases between them. CDR3 amino acids: CASSEGWEQQYF. CDR3 DNA sequence: TGTGCCAGCAGTGAAGGGTGGGAGCAGCAGTACTTC.

This clone was picked up a small number of times. This chain joins TRBV21-1 and TRBJ1-3; the table assigns TRBD1, which was not confirmed against the DNA. TRBV21-1 is an annotated pseudogene. This CDR3 is built from 15 residues. The CDR3 here is CASSLTGNSGNTIYF. DNA of the CDR3: TGTGCCAGCAGCCTTACAGGGAACTCTGGAAACACCATATATTTT.

The chain recombines TRBV18 with TRBJ2-3; 9 positions agree with TRBD1. Germline V gives CDR1 KGHSH, CDR2 LQKENI. J was trimmed by 8 bases and V by 3 bases; bases with no gene match: 0. The length of the CDR3 is 12 residues. In DNA form, the CDR3 reads TGTGCCAGCTCACCGGGACAGGGTACGCAGTATTTT. This codes for CASSPGQGTQYF.

The chain combines TRBV5-1 with TRBJ2-7, with D unresolved. V dropped 5 bases and J dropped 1 base, with 7 bases sitting between them. Germline CDR1 is SGHRS and CDR2 is YFSETQ. The CDR3 length is 12 residues. CDR3 amino acids: CASRRDSYEQYF. The CDR3 DNA follows: TGCGCCAGCAGAAGAGATTCCTACGAGCAGTACTTC.

This sequence joins TRBV29-1 and TRBJ1-1; tentative D call: TRBD1 (5 bases). The CDR3 has 13 amino acids. V lost 5 bases and J 3 bases, leaving 13 bases between the germline ends. CDR1 SQVTM and CDR2 ANQGSEA come from the germline V gene. The CDR3 sequence is CSVKVGVDTEAFF. Written as DNA, the CDR3 is TGCAGCGTTAAGGTGGGGGTCGACACTGAAGCTTTCTTT. The whole variable domain, filled in from reference TRBV29-1 and TRBJ1-1, reads SAVISQKPSRDICQRGTSLTIQCQVDSQVTMMFWYRQQPGQSLTLIATANQGSEATYESGFVIDKFPISRPNLTFSTLTVSNMSPEDSSIYLCSVKVGVDTEAFFGQGTRLTVV.

V and J are TRBV5-6 and TRBJ2-1, with 7 bases aligning to TRBD1. The CDR3 totals 18 residues. V was pared by 8 bases and J by 2 bases, with 19 bases of the junction left unmatched. CDR1 is SGHDT and CDR2 is YYEEEE in the germline V gene. The CDR3 spells CASQLSVRGNRAYNEQFF. CDR3 sequence (DNA): TGTGCCAGTCAATTGTCCGTCAGGGGGAACAGGGCCTACAATGAGCAGTTCTTC.

The V call is TRBV19, the J call TRBJ1-2; 7 nucleotides align to TRBD1. The length of the CDR3 is 15 residues. The germline V gene has CDR1 LNHDA and CDR2 SQIVND (reference sequence). V shed 5 bases and J 6 bases; nucleotides not matched to a gene: 12. The CDR3 sequence is CASSGPGTARDGYTF. The DNA for the CDR3 is TGTGCCAGTAGTGGACCCGGGACAGCCCGGGATGGCTACACCTTC. Looking up the rest from reference TRBV19 and TRBJ1-2 gives the full variable domain: DGGITQSPKYLFRKEGQNVTLSCEQNLNHDAMYWYRQDPGQGLRLIYYSQIVNDFQKGDIAEGYSVSREKKESFPLTVTSAQKNPTAFYLCASSGPGTARDGYTFGSGTRLTVV.

This clone was detected once. The J gene is TRBJ2-7, the V gene TRBV9; D ambiguous. CDR1 SGDLS and CDR2 YYNGEE come from the germline V gene. V dropped 4 bases and J dropped 1 base, with 12 bases sitting between them. This CDR3 contains 14 residues. The CDR3: CASSYKDQSYEQYF. The CDR3 nucleotides are TGTGCCAGCAGCTACAAGGACCAATCCTACGAGCAGTACTTC.

The J gene is TRBJ2-3, the V gene TRBV28; 8 nucleotides align to TRBD2. This CDR3 has 15 amino acids. Germline CDR1 reads MDHEN; CDR2 reads SYDVKM. With V trimmed by 3 bases and J by 4 bases, 6 bases remained unmatched. The CDR3 DNA sequence: TGTGCCAGCAGTTTCGGGGCTAGCGGGCCAGATACGCAGTATTTT. This codes for CASSFGASGPDTQYF.

The CDR3 sequence is CASSFKPGGYEQYF. The CDR3, as DNA: TGTGCCAGCAGCTTTAAGCCAGGGGGCTACGAGCAGTACTTC. The V call is TRBV7-2, the J call TRBJ2-7, with 7 positions matching TRBD1. The germline gives CDR1 SGHTA, CDR2 FQGNSA. The ends lost 3 bases at V and 3 bases at J; junction bases unmatched: 5. The CDR3 sequence is 14 residues long.

V gene TRBV5-5 combines with J gene TRBJ2-7; tentative D call: TRBD2 (6 bases). V was trimmed by 2 bases and J by 1 base, leaving 13 bases between them. The CDR3 runs to 15 residues. Germline lookup yields CDR1 SGHKS and CDR2 YYEKEE (reference sequence). Here the CDR3 reads CASSFTGGKSYEQYF. CDR3 bases: TGTGCCAGCAGCTTTACCGGGGGTAAATCCTACGAGCAGTACTTC. The full variable domain, completed using reference TRBV5-5 and TRBJ2-7, is DAGVTQSPTHLIKTRGQQVTLRCSPISGHKSVSWYQQVLGQGPQFIFQYYEKEERGRGNFPDRFSARQFPNYSSELNVNALLLGDSALYLCASSFTGGKSYEQYFGPGTRLTVT.

This chain connects TRBV10-1 to TRBJ1-5; the D gene is possibly TRBD1 (6 bases). The CDR3 has 14 residues. Germline CDR1 and CDR2: WNHNN and SYGVQD (reference sequence). Trimming pared 6 bases from V and 1 base from J, leaving 10 bases between. CDR3 bases: TGCGCCAGCAGAATAGGGGGGAGCAATCAGCCCCAGCATTTT. As protein: CASRIGGSNQPQHF.

The chain links TRBV4-3 to TRBJ1-1; D is perhaps TRBD1 (6 bases). CDR1 and CDR2 from the germline V gene are LGHNA and YSLEER. The CDR3 consists of 17 residues. The germline V and J ends were trimmed by 1 base and 2 bases, with 17 bases remaining between them. The DNA for the CDR3 is TGCGCCAGCAGCCAAGTGCCATTGGGGGCCACCAACACTGAAGCTTTCTTT. It translates to CASSQVPLGATNTEAFF.

The genes are TRBV6-1 and TRBJ1-2; weak D call: TRBD1 (6 bases). The CDR3 is made up of 15 amino acids. Germline CDR1 MNHNS, CDR2 SASEGT. Trimming removed 2 bases from V and 8 bases from J, with 18 bases in between. The CDR3 spells CASSERPQGAEGYTF. In DNA form, the CDR3 reads TGTGCCAGCAGTGAAAGGCCACAGGGTGCAGAGGGCTACACCTTC.

This clone was seen a single time. This chain connects TRBV14 to TRBJ1-4; no clear D gene. Germline assignment: CDR1 SGHDN and CDR2 FVKESK. V was trimmed by 0 bases and J by 10 bases, leaving 6 bases between them. The length of the CDR3 is 12 residues. The CDR3 nucleotides read TGTGCCAGCAGCCAAGAAGTAGGAAAACTGTTTTTT. Protein sequence: CASSQEVGKLFF.

This clone has just a few counts. Other DNA sequences within the sample encode an identical CDR3. V usage is TRBV7-3 and J usage is TRBJ2-3; D may be TRBD1 or TRBD2 (6 bases each). Trimming left V 2 bases short and J 2 bases short, with 8 bases between. Germline V gives CDR1 SGHTA, CDR2 FQGTGA. The CDR3 extends over 14 amino acids. In nucleotides, the CDR3 is TGTGCCAGCAGCTTACGGGGGCCCACAGATACGCAGTATTTT. It yields the protein CASSLRGPTDTQYF.

The CDR3 sequence is CASSFQISASNQPQHF. For the CDR3, the DNA is TGTGCCAGCAGTTTCCAGATTTCTGCTAGCAATCAGCCCCAGCATTTT. The chain is built from TRBV6-5 and TRBJ1-5; unclear D gene. Trimming took off 4 bases at V and 0 bases at J, with 13 bases between the two ends. Germline-derived CDR1 and CDR2 are MNHEY and SVGAGI. The CDR3 has 16 residues.

This sequence joins TRBV10-3 and TRBJ2-7; 7 nucleotides align to TRBD2. With 11 bases clipped from V and 0 bases from J, the junction kept 10 bases outside the gene matches. The CDR3 runs to 14 residues. The germline gives CDR1 ENHRY, CDR2 SYGVKD. The CDR3 spells CASREGFSSYEQYF. Here the CDR3 DNA reads TGTGCCTCCAGGGAGGGGTTTAGCTCCTACGAGCAGTACTTC.

This rearrangement joins TRBV5-6 to TRBJ1-1; D is ambiguous. The CDR3 is 13 residues long. The ends were cut back, 1 base at V and 0 bases at J, with 4 bases in the middle. Germline CDR1 SGHDT, CDR2 YYEEEE. The CDR3 coding sequence is TGTGCCAGCAGCTTGCATTTGAACACTGAAGCTTTCTTT. It codes for CASSLHLNTEAFF.